Described below is a single T cell receptor (beta chain) sequence and its context. The source of the sample is a study of blood T cell repertoires in COVID-19. Study details: Acute and convalescent COVID-19 specimens originated in the United States, Italy and Spain.

As originally analysed: Using reference gene primer amplification, nucleated cell counts were estimated. Clones were read by immunoSEQ multiplex PCR, and TCRdb kept only the in-frame ones, dropping some. For V, J and clone size, that table is used; D and trimming come from the DNA. Seen here are approximately 94,000 clones, roughly 90% observed once, and the top ten hold 2% to 2.5%. The sample taken for sequencing was peripheral blood. The clonotype originates from a man aged 50 or older with active COVID-19.

CDR3 amino acids: CATSDFEVSSYNEQFF. The CDR3 DNA follows: TGTGCCACCAGTGATTTCGAGGTTAGCTCCTACAATGAGCAGTTCTTC. The J gene is TRBJ2-1, the V gene TRBV24-1; D ambiguous. The CDR3 totals 16 residues. V was clipped by 1 base and J by 0 bases, with 9 bases between them. Germline CDR1 KGHDR, CDR2 SFDVKD.